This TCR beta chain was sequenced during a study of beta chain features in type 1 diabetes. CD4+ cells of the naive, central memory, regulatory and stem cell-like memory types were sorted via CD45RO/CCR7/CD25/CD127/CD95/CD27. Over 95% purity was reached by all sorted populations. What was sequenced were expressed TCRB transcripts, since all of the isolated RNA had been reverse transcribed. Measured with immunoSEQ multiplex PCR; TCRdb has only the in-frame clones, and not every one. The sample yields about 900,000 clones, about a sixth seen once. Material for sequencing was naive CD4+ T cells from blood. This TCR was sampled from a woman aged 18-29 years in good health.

The DNA of the CDR3 is TGTGCCAGCAGCCGACAGGGGTCGGACACTGAAGCTTTCTTT. The encoded protein is CASSRQGSDTEAFF. J is TRBJ1-1 and V is TRBV6-5, with 8 bases aligning to TRBD1. The length of the CDR3 is 14 residues. Germline loops: CDR1 MNHEY, CDR2 SVGAGI. Germline trimming cut 6 bases from V and 3 bases from J; bases unmatched to any gene: 6.